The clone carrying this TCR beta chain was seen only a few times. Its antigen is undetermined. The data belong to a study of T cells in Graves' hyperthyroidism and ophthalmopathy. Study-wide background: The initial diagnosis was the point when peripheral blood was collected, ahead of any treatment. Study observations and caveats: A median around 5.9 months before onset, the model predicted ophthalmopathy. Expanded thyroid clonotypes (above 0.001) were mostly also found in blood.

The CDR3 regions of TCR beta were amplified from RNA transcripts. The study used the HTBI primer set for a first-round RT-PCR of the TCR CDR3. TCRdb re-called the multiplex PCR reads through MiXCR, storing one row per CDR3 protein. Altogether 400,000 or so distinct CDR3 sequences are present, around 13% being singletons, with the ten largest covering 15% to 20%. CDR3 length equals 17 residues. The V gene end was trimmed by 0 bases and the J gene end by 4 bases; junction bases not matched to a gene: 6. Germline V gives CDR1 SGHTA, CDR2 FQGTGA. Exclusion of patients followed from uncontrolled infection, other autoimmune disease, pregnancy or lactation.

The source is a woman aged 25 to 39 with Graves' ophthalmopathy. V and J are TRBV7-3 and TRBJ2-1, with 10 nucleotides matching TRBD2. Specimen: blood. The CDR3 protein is CASSLTSLAGEYNEQFF. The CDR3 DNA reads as TGTGCCAGCAGCTTAACGAGTCTAGCGGGGGAGTACAATGAGCAGTTCTTC.